This T cell receptor (beta chain) was identified during a study of human T cells and chemical hapten exposure. Across the whole study: Patients received weekly diphenylcyclopropenone doses to the scalp throughout the approximately 23-week study. Patch tests applied 0.01% DPC to the upper back, read at 6 days.

TCRdb independently ran MiXCR on the RACE reads; one entry per CDR3 protein. Seen here are 350,000 to 400,000 distinct CDR3 sequences, 5% to 6.5% observed once, and the top ten hold roughly 2.6%. Study-wide results and limits: DPC sensitization left the count of TCRs above 1 in 1000 unchanged.

V dropped 1 base and J dropped 0 bases, with 7 bases sitting between them. The CDR3 extends over 15 amino acids. The V gene's germline CDR1 is SGHKS and CDR2 YYEKEE (reference sequence). With regard to this clonotype: No antigen is known for it.

The time point here: pre-sensitization, week 0. Treatment given: therapeutic diphenylcyclopropenone sensitization with weekly scalp DPC. Ahead of each patch test application, blood was drawn. This receptor was identified in a woman between 50 and 59 years old with alopecia areata. Some clones in this sample may be carry-over from other donors' samples. The gene calls are TRBV5-5 and TRBJ1-4, with D unresolved. Sample: whole blood, taken in connection with sensitization to the hapten diphenylcyclopropenone (DPC). The DNA of the CDR3 is TGTGCCAGCAGCTTGACAGAACCAACTAATGAAAAACTGTTTTTT. Residues: CASSLTEPTNEKLFF.